This T cell receptor beta chain is drawn from a study of T cells in Graves' hyperthyroidism and ophthalmopathy. The sample holds many counts of this clonotype. Its target is not known. Overall study results and limits: In blood, most of the thyroid clonotypes expanded above 0.001 were also present. A model built on 13 V-J features separated ophthalmopathy from stable hyperthyroidism.

Hyperthyroidism was newly diagnosed in patients aged 18 to 65 (duration under 2 months). Using more than 8 ml of fresh peripheral blood, PBMCs were prepared. Amplification targeted TCR beta CDR3 regions from RNA transcripts. The HTBI primer set served for first-round RT-PCR of the TCR CDR3. TCRdb re-called the multiplex PCR reads through MiXCR, storing one row per CDR3 protein. Among about 680,000 distinct CDR3 sequences listed, roughly 32% were seen once. The origin of this receptor is a woman in her thirties or forties with Graves' hyperthyroidism. The source material was blood.

CDR3 nucleotides: TGTGCCAGCAGCTTAGACGGGAGTGCCTCCTACGAGCAGTACTTC. Translated: CASSLDGSASYEQYF. V and J are TRBV7-9 and TRBJ2-7, with D perhaps matching TRBD2 (6 bases). The V end lost 1 base, the J end lost 0 bases, and 10 bases lay between the germline ends. CDR1 SEHNR and CDR2 FQNEAQ come from the germline V gene (reference sequence). This CDR3 comprises 15 residues.